The rows below give T cell receptor beta chains drawn from one sample of a study of control samples from healthy donors and cancer patients. The table came from immunoSEQ multiplex PCR; TCRdb's copy has only in-frame clones and leaves some out. The sample has around 150,000 clones; about 89% are singletons. Input material: blood. All receptors come from a man in his thirties or forties in good health. The CDR3 runs from the conserved cysteine through the conserved F or W. Each record gives: J gene, V gene, D gene, CDR3 DNA, CDR3 protein. D genes are given only for firm matches.

TRBJ2-1,TRBV2,-,TGTGCCAGCAGTCGAGGAAGCTCCTACAATGAGCAGTTCTTC,CASSRGSSYNEQFF
TRBJ2-7,TRBV19,-,TGTGCCAGTAATCAGTTCGGAACCTACGAGCAGTACTTC,CASNQFGTYEQYF
TRBJ2-7,TRBV19,TRBD2,TGTGCCAGTAGTATTAGTAGCGGGAGTTACGAGCAGTACTTC,CASSISSGSYEQYF
TRBJ2-1,TRBV6-2/TRBV6-3,TRBD1,TGTGCCAGCAGTCCCTTGGGACAGGGGGTCTACAATGAGCAGTTCTTC,CASSPLGQGVYNEQFF
TRBJ2-3,TRBV9,-,TGTGCCAGCAGCGTAGTTGGTAGCGGAGGGAGCACAGATACGCAGTATTTT,CASSVVGSGGSTDTQYF
TRBJ2-2,TRBV5-6,TRBD2,TGTGCCAGCAGCTTGAGGTCGGGAGGCGGGGAGCTGTTTTTT,CASSLRSGGGELFF
TRBJ1-2,TRBV27,TRBD1,TGTGCCAGCAAGAGGGACAGAGCTAACTATGGCTACACCTTC,CASKRDRANYGYTF
TRBJ1-4,TRBV7-2,-,TGTGCCAGCAGCTTAGCCAGGGCTAATGAAAAACTGTTTTTT,CASSLARANEKLFF
TRBJ2-7,TRBV21-1,-,TGTGCCAGCAGCAAAGCGCTTCGGACAGGGCCCTACGAGCAGTACTTC,CASSKALRTGPYEQYF
TRBJ1-1,TRBV18,-,TGTGCCAGCTCACCGGTACAGGACACTGAAGCTTTCTTT,CASSPVQDTEAFF
TRBJ1-2,TRBV30,-,TGTGCCTGGGGCACTCATGGCTACACCTTC,CAWGTHGYTF